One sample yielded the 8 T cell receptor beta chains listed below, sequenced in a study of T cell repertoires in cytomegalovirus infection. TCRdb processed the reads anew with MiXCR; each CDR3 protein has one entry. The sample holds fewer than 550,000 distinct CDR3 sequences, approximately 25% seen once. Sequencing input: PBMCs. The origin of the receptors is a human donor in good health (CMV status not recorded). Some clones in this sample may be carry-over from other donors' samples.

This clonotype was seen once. CDR3 DNA sequence: TGTGCCAGCAGCCTTGAAACAGGGCCCTACGAGCAGTACGTC. Its translation is CASSLETGPYEQYV. The chain links TRBV11-2 to TRBJ2-7; perhaps TRBD1 as D (6 bases). The CDR3 loop spans 14 amino acids. Germline lookup yields CDR1 SGHAT and CDR2 FQNNGV. V was cut by 5 bases and J by 2 bases, with 13 bases left in between.

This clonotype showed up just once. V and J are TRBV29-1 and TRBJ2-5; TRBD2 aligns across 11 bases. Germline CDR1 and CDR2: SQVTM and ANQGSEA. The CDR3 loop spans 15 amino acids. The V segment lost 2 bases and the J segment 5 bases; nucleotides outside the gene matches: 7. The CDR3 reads CSVEIAGGFRETQYF. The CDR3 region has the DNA TGCAGCGTTGAAATAGCGGGAGGGTTTCGGGAGACCCAGTACTTC.

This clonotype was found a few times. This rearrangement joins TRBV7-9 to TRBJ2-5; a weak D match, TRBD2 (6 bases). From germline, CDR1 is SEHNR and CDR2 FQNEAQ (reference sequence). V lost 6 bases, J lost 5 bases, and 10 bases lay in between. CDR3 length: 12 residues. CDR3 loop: CASSGDSETQYF. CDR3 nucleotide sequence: TGTGCCAGCAGTGGGGACTCGGAGACCCAGTACTTC.

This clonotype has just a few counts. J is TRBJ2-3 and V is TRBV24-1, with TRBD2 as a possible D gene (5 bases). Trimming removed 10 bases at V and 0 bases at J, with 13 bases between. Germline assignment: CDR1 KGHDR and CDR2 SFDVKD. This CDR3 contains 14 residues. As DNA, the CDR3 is TGTGCCACAGGAGCGGAGACGAGCACAGATACGCAGTATTTT. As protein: CATGAETSTDTQYF.

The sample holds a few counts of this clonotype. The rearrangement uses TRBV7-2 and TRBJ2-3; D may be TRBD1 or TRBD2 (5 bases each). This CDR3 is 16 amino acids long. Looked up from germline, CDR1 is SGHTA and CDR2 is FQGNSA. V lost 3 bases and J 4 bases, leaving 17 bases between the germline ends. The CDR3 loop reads CASSFTGTRRADTQYF. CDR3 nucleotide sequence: TGTGCCAGCAGCTTCACCGGGACGAGAAGGGCAGATACGCAGTATTTT.

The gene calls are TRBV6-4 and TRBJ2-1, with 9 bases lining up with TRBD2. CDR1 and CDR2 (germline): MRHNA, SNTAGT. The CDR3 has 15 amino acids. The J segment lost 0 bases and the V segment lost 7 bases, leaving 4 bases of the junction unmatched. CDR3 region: CASKASGTSYNEQFF. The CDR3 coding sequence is TGTGCCAGCAAGGCTAGCGGGACCTCCTACAATGAGCAGTTCTTC.

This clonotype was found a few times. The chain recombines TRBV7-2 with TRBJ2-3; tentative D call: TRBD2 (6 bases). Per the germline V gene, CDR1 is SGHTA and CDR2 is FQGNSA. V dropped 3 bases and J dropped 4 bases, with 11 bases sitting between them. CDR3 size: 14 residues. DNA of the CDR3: TGTGCCAGCAGCTTCACTAGCCCCCCAGATACGCAGTATTTT. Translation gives CASSFTSPPDTQYF.

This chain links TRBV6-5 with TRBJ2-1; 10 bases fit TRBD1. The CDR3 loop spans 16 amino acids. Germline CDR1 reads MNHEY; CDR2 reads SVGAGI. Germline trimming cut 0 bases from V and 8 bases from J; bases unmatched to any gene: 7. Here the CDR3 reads CASSYSTGQGWDEQFF. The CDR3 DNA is TGTGCCAGCAGTTACTCGACGGGACAGGGGTGGGATGAGCAGTTCTTC.